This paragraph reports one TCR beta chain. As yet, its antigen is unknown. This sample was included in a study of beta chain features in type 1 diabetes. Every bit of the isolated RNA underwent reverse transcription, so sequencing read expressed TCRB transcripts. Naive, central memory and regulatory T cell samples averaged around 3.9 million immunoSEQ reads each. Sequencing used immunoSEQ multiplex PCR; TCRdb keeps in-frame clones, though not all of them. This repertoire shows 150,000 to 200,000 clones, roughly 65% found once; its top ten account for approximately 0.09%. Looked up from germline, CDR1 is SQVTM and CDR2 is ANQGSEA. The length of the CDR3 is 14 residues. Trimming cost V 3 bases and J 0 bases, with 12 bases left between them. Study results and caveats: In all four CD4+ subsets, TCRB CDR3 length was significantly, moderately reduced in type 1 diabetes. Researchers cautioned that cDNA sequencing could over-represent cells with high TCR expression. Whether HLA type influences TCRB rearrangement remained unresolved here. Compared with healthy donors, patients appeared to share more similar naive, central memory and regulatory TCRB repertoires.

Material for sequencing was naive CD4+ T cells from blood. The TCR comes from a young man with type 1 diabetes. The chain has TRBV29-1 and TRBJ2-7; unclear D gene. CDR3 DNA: TGCAGCGTTGATACGGGTCCGAGCTCCTACGAGCAGTACTTC. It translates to CSVDTGPSSYEQYF.